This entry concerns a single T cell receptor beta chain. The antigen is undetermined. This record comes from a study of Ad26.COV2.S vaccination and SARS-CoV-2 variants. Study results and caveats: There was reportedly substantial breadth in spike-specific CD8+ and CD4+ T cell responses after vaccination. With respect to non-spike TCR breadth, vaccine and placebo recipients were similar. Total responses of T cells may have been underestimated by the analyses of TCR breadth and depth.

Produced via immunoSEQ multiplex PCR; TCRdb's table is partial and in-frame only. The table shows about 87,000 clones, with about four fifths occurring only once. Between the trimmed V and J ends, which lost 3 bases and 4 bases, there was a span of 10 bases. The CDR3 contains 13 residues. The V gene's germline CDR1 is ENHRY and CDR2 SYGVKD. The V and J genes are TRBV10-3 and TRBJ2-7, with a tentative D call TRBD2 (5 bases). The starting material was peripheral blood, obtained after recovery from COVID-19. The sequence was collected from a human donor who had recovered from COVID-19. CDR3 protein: CAISDQRIYEQYF. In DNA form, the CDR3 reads TGTGCCATCAGTGACCAGCGGATTTACGAGCAGTACTTC.